A selection of T cell receptor beta chains follows, all from one sample in a study of blood T cells in healthy people across ages. Each CDR3 protein gets one entry after TCRdb re-called the 5' RACE reads with MiXCR. The sample lists roughly 800,000 distinct CDR3 sequences; 58% were seen once. The specimen sequenced was blood. The source is a man between 25 and 39 years old in good health. CDR3s include the opening cysteine and the closing phenylalanine or tryptophan. D genes are given only for firm matches. Expanded clones are given a class, and other clones once, few, many or no size at all.

>.|.|TRBV20-1|TRBJ1-1
TGCAGTGCTAGATGGGGAGGGGGGAACACTGAAGCTTTCTTT
CSARWGGGNTEAFF
>.|.|TRBV5-1|TRBJ1-5
TGCGCCAGCAACAGGCCCGGGGGACAGCCCCAGCATTTT
CASNRPGGQPQHF
>.|.|TRBV29-1|TRBJ2-3
TGCAGCCCTTCTAGCACAGATACGCAGTATTTT
CSPSSTDTQYF
>.|.|TRBV29-1|TRBJ2-1
TGCAGCGTCGGGCAAAAGAAAAATGAGCAGTTCTTC
CSVGQKKNEQFF
>few|.|TRBV12-3/TRBV12-4|TRBJ2-7
TGTGCCAGCAGTCCGCAGACCACGGAAACAACCTACGAGCAGTACTTC
CASSPQTTETTYEQYF
>.|.|TRBV6-2/TRBV6-3|TRBJ2-1
TGTGCCACGGCGGACTTATACAATGAGCAGTTCTTC
CATADLYNEQFF
>many|TRBD1|TRBV11-2|TRBJ2-3
TGTGCCAGCAGCAAGGGACAGGGGGTCACAGATACGCAGTATTTT
CASSKGQGVTDTQYF
>few|TRBD2|TRBV11-1|TRBJ2-1
TGTGCCAGCAGCTTAGGAGATCGAGGGACTAGCGGACTCCCGAAGGCCAATGAGCAGTTCTTC
CASSLGDRGTSGLPKANEQFF
>few|TRBD2|TRBV29-1|TRBJ2-5
TGCAGCGAGGGGAGGGACCAAGAGACCCAGTACTTC
CSEGRDQETQYF
>.|.|TRBV12-3/TRBV12-4|TRBJ2-3
TGTGCCAGCAGTTTGTGGACTACCTGGGATACGCAGTATTTT
CASSLWTTWDTQYF
>.|.|TRBV6-5|TRBJ2-5
TGTGCCAGCAGTTACTCGGGATCCGTATGGGAGACCCAGTACTTC
CASSYSGSVWETQYF
>.|.|TRBV29-1|TRBJ2-7
TGCAGCGTGCGAAATGGGGTCGGCACCTCAGGCTCCTACGAGCAGTACTTC
CSVRNGVGTSGSYEQYF
>.|.|TRBV28|TRBJ1-5
TGTGCCAGCAGTTTCTCGCGCAGAAATCAGCCCCAGCATTTT
CASSFSRRNQPQHF